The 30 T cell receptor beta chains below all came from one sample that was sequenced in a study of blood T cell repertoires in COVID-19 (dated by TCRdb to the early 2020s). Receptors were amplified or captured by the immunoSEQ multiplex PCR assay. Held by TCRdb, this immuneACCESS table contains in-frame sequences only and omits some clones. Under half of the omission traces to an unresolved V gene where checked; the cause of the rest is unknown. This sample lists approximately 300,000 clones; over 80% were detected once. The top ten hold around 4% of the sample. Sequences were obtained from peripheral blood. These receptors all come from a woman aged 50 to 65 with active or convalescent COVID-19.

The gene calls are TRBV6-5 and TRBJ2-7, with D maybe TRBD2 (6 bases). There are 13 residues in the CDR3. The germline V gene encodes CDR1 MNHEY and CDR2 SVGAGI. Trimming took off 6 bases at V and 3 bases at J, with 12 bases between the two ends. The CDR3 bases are TGTGCCAGCAGCCGGGACTGGATCTACGAGCAGTACTTC. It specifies CASSRDWIYEQYF.

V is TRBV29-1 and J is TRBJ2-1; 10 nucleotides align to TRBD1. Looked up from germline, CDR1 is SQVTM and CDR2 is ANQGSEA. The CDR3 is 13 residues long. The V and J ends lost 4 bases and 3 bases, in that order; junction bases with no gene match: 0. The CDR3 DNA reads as TGCAGCGTTGGGACAGGGGGCTACAATGAGCAGTTCTTC. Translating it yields CSVGTGGYNEQFF.

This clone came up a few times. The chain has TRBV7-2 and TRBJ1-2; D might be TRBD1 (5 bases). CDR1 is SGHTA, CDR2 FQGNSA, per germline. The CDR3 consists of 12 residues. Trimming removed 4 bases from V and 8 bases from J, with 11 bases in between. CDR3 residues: CASSSQGYGYTF. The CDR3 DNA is TGTGCCAGCAGCTCCCAGGGTTACGGCTACACCTTC.

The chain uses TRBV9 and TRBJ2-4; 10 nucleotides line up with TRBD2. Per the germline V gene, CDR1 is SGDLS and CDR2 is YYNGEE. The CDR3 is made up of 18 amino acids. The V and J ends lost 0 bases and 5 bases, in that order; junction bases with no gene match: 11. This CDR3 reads CASSVGRGALAGQNIQYF. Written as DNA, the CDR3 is TGTGCCAGCAGCGTAGGGAGGGGGGCACTAGCGGGACAAAACATTCAGTACTTC.

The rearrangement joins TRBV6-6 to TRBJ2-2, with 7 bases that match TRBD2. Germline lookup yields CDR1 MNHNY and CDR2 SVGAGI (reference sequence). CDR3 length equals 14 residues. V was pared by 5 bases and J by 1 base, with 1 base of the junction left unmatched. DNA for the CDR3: TGTGCCAGCAGTAGCGGGAAGAACACCGGGGAGCTGTTTTTT. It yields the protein CASSSGKNTGELFF.

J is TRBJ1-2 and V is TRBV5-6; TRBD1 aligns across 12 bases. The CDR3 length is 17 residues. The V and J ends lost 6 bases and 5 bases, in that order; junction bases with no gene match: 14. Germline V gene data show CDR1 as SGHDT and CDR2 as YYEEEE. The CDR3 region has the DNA TGTGCCAGCACCCCCACGGGACAGGGGGCATTCAGTTATGGCTACACCTTC. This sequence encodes CASTPTGQGAFSYGYTF.

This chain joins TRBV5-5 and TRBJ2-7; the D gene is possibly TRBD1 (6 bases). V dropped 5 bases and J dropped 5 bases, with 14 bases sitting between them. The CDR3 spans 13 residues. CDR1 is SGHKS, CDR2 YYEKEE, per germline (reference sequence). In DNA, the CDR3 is TGTGCCAGCAGGACCGAAAACAGGGACGAGCAGTACTTC. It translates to CASRTENRDEQYF.

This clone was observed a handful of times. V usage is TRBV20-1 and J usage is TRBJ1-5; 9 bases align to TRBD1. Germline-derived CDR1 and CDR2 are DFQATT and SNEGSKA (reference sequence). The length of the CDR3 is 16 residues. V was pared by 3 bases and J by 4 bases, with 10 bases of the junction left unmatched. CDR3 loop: CSASLGGQGWNQPQHF. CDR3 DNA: TGCAGTGCTAGTTTGGGGGGACAGGGTTGGAATCAGCCCCAGCATTTT.

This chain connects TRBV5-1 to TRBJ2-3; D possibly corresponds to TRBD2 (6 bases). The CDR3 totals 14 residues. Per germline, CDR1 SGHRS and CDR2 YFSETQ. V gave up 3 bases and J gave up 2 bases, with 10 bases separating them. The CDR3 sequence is CASSSAGITDTQYF. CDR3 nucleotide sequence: TGCGCCAGCAGCTCGGCGGGAATCACAGATACGCAGTATTTT. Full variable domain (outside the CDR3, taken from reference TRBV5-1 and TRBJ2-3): KAGVTQTPRYLIKTRGQQVTLSCSPISGHRSVSWYQQTPGQGLQFLFEYFSETQRNKGNFPGRFSGRQFSNSRSEMNVSTLELGDSALYLCASSSAGITDTQYFGPGTRLTVL.

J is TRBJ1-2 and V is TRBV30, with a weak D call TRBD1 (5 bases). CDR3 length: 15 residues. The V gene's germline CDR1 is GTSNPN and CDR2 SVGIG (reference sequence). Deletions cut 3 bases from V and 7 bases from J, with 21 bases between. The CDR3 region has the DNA TGTGCCTGGAGCCCAAGGGCAGGGTCTTTGAGTGGCTACACCTTC. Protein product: CAWSPRAGSLSGYTF.

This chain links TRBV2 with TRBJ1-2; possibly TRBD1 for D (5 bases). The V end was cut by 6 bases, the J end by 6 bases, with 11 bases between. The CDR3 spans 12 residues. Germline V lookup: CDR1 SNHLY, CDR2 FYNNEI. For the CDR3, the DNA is TGTGCCAGCAGAGGGCAGGGTGATGGCTACACCTTC. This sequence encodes CASRGQGDGYTF.

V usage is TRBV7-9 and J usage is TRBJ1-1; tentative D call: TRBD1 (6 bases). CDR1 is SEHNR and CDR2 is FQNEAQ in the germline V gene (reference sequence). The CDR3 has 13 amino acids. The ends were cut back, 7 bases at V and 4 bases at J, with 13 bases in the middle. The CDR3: CASTLARGTEAFF. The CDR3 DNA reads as TGTGCCAGCACCCTCGCCAGGGGCACTGAAGCTTTCTTT. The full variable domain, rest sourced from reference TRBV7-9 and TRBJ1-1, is DTGVSQNPRHKITKRGQNVTFRCDPISEHNRLYWYRQTLGQGPEFLTYFQNEAQLEKSRLLSDRFSAERPKGSFSTLEIQRTEQGDSAMYLCASTLARGTEAFFGQGTRLTVV.

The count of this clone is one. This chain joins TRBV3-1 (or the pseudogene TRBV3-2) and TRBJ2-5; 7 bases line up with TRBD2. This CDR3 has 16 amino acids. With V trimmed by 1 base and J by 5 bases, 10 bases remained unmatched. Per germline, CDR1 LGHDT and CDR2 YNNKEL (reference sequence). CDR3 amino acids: CASSQGEGGRSETQYF. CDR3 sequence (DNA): TGTGCCAGCAGCCAAGGGGAGGGAGGGAGGTCGGAGACCCAGTACTTC.

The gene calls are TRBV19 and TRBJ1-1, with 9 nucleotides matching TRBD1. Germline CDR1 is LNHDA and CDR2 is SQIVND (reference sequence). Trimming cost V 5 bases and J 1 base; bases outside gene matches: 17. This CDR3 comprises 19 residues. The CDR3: CASSPFGTGTYGKNTEAFF. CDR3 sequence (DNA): TGTGCCAGTAGTCCCTTCGGGACAGGGACCTACGGGAAGAACACTGAAGCTTTCTTT.

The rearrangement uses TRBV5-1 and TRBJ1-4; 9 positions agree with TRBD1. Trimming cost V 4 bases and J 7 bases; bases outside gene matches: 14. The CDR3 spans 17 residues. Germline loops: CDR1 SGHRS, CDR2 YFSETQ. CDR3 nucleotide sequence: TGCGCCAGCAGCCGGGTCCCGGGACAGGGACGGGGTGAAAAACTGTTTTTT. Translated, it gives CASSRVPGQGRGEKLFF.

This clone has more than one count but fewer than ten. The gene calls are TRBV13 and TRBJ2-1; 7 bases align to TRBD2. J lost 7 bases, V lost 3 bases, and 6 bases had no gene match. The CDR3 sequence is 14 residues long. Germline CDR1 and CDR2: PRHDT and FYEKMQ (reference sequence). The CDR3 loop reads CASSLGLNENEQFF. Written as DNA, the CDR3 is TGTGCCAGCAGCTTGGGACTAAATGAGAATGAGCAGTTCTTC. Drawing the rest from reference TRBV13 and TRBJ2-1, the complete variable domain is AAGVIQSPRHLIKEKRETATLKCYPIPRHDTVYWYQQGPGQDPQFLISFYEKMQSDKGSIPDRFSAQQFSDYHSELNMSSLELGDSALYFCASSLGLNENEQFFGPGTRLTVL.

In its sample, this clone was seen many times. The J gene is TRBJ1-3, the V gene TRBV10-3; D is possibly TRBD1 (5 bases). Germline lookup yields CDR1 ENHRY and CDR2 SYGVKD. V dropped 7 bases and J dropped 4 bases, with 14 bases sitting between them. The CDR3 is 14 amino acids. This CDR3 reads CAITAMTAGNTIYF. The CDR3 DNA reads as TGTGCCATCACTGCAATGACAGCCGGAAACACCATATATTTT.

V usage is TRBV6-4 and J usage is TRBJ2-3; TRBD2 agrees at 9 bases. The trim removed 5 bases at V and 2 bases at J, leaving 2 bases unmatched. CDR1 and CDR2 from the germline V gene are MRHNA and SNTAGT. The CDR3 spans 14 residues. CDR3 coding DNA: TGTGCCAGCAGTTTAGCGGGAGCCACAGATACGCAGTATTTT. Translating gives CASSLAGATDTQYF.

The CDR3 DNA reads as TGTGCCAGCAGTGTCCCCCGTTGGGCGTATGGCTACACCTTC. Its protein is CASSVPRWAYGYTF. The rearrangement links TRBV28 to TRBJ1-2; D gene ambiguous. This CDR3 is 14 amino acids long. Trimming left V 5 bases short and J 5 bases short, with 15 bases between. Germline assignment: CDR1 MDHEN and CDR2 SYDVKM.

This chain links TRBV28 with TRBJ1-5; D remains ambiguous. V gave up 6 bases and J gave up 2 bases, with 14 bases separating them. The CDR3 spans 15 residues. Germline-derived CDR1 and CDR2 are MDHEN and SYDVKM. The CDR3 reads CASRHPVLGNQPQHF. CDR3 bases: TGTGCCAGCAGACACCCCGTGCTAGGCAATCAGCCCCAGCATTTT.

CDR3 nucleotide sequence: TGTGCCTGGAGTCAAGCTAGCGGGAGTGTTGCCTCGAAGGTTAACAATGAGCAGTTCTTC. Encoded protein: CAWSQASGSVASKVNNEQFF. This chain connects TRBV30 to TRBJ2-1; 10 bases are a match to TRBD2. The CDR3 contains 20 residues. Germline assignment: CDR1 GTSNPN and CDR2 SVGIG (reference sequence). V shed 2 bases and J 5 bases; nucleotides not matched to a gene: 21.

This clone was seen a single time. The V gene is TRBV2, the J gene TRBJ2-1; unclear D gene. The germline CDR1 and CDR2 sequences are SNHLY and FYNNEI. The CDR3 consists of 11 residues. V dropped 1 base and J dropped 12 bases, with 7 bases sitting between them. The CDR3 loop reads CASSEELWQFF. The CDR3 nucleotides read TGTGCCAGCAGTGAAGAATTATGGCAGTTCTTC.

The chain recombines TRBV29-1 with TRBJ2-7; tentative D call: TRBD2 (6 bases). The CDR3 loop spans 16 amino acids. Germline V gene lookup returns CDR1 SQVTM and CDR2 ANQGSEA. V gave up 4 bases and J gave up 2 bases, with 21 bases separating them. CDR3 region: CSVAKGWRAATYEQYF. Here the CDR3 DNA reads TGCAGCGTTGCCAAGGGCTGGAGGGCCGCAACCTACGAGCAGTACTTC.

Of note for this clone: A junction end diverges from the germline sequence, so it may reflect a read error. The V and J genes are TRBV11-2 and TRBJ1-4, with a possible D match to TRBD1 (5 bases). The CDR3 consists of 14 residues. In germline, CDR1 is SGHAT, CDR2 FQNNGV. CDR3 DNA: TGTGCCAGCGCCGACAGTACAACAAATGAAAAACTGTTTTTT. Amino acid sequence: CASADSTTNEKLFF.

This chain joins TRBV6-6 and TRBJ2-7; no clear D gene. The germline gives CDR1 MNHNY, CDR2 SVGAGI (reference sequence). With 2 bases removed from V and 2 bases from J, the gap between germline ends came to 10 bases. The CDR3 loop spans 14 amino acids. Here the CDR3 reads CASSYEGGPYEQYF. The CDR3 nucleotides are TGTGCCAGCAGTTACGAAGGCGGCCCCTACGAGCAGTACTTC.

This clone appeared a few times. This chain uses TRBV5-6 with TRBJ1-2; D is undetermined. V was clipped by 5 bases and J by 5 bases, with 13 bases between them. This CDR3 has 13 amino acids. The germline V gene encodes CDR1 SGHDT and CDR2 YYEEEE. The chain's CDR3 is CASRLTRVYGYTF. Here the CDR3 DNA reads TGTGCCAGCAGGTTGACGAGGGTTTATGGCTACACCTTC.

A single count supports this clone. CDR3: CASSLTSGSLNIQYF. DNA for the CDR3: TGCGCCAGCAGCTTGACAAGCGGGAGTCTGAACATTCAGTACTTC. This chain uses TRBV5-1 with TRBJ2-4; 8 bases are a match to TRBD2. The V segment lost 1 base and the J segment 7 bases; nucleotides outside the gene matches: 7. Germline lookup yields CDR1 SGHRS and CDR2 YFSETQ. The CDR3 extends over 15 amino acids.

The CDR3 region is CASSSTGAAGYTF. The CDR3 DNA reads TGTGCCAGCAGTTCGACAGGGGCTGCCGGCTACACCTTC. V gene TRBV28 combines with J gene TRBJ1-2; 8 bases match TRBD1. With 4 bases clipped from V and 8 bases from J, the junction kept 6 bases outside the gene matches. Germline V lookup: CDR1 MDHEN, CDR2 SYDVKM. The CDR3 extends over 13 amino acids.

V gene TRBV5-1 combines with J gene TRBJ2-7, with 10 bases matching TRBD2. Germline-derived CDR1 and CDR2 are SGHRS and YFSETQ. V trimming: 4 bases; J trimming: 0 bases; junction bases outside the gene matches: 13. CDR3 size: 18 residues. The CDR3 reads CASSAKLAGNLDSYEQYF. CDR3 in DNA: TGCGCCAGCAGCGCGAAACTAGCGGGGAACCTGGACTCCTACGAGCAGTACTTC.

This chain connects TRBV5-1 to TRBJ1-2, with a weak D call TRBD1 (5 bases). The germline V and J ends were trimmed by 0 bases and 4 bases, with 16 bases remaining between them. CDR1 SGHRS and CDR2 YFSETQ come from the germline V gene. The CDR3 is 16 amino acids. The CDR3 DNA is TGCGCCAGCAGCTTGGGTTTGCGGGGGAGAGCCTATGGCTACACCTTC. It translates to CASSLGLRGRAYGYTF.